The clone carrying this TCR beta chain came up many times. This sample stems from a study of T cells after yellow fever vaccination. About the research overall: The authors prepared low-cell-number fractions using SMART-Seq v4 Ultra Low Input.

Germline V gene lookup returns CDR1 MNHEY and CDR2 SMNVEV (reference sequence). V lost 5 bases, J lost 5 bases, and 13 bases stayed unmatched. The CDR3 sequence is 16 residues long. TCRdb fed the 5' RACE reads into MiXCR, producing one record per CDR3 protein. There are roughly 70,000 distinct CDR3 sequences in the sample; 7.5% to 9% occur only once, and about 40% lies in the top ten. The clonotype was recovered from a man aged 30-40 years who received the YFV17D yellow fever vaccine. Material: CD8+ T cells sorted from PBMCs, obtained on the day of the yellow fever booster vaccination. The chain joins TRBV27 to TRBJ1-2; 8 nucleotides line up with TRBD1. The CDR3 DNA reads TGTGCCAGCAGTGGCACACGCACAGGGGGTCTTTATGGCTACACCTTC. Its protein product is CASSGTRTGGLYGYTF.